This TCR beta chain emerged from a study of OX40 agonist ivuxolimab in advanced cancers. CDR1 and CDR2 (germline): MRHNA, SNTAGT. This CDR3 region has 14 residues. Trimming left V 8 bases short and J 0 bases short, with 13 bases between. Clones were read by immunoSEQ multiplex PCR, and TCRdb kept only the in-frame ones, dropping some. Of roughly 60,000 clones detected, around four fifths appear once; the ten largest clones hold about 3.5%. The receptor was isolated from an adult with an advanced solid tumor such as melanoma, head and neck, liver or kidney cancer. The chain couples TRBV6-4 to TRBJ1-1; D is perhaps TRBD1 (5 bases). The specimen comprised CD4+ or CD8+ T cells sorted from blood, sampled in a trial of the OX40 agonist ivuxolimab. As DNA, the CDR3 is TGTGCCAGCTCGAGGGACGGTATGAACACTGAAGCTTTCTTT. This codes for CASSRDGMNTEAFF.